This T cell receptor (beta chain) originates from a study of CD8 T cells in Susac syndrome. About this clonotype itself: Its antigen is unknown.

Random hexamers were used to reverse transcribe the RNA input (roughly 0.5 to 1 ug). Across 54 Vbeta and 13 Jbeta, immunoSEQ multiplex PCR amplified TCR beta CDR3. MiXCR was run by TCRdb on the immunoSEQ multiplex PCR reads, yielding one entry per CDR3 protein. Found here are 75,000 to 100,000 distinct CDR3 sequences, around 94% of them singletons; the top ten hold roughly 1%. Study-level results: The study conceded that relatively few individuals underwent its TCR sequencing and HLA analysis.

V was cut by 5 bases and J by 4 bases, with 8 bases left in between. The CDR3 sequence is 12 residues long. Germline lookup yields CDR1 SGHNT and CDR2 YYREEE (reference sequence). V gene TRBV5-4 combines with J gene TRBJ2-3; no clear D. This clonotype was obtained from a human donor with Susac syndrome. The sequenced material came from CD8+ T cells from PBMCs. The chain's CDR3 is CASRYGPDTQYF. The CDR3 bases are TGTGCCAGCAGATACGGCCCAGATACGCAGTATTTT.